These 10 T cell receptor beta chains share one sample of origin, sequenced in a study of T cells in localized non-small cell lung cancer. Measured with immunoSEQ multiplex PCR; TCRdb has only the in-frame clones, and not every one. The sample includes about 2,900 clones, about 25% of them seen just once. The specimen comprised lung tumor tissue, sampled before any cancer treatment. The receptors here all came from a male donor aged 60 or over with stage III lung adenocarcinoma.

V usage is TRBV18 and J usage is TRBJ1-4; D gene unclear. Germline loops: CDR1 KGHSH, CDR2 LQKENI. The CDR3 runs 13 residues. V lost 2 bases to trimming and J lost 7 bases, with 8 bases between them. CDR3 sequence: CASSPSQGEKLFF. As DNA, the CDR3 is TGTGCCAGCTCACCATCACAAGGTGAAAAACTGTTTTTT.

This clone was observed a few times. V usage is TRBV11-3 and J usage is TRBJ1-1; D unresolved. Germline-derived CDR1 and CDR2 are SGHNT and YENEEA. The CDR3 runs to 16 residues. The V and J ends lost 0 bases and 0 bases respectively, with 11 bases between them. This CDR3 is CASSLEGTGVNTEAFF. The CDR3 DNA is TGTGCCAGCAGCTTAGAAGGCACCGGAGTGAACACTGAAGCTTTCTTT.

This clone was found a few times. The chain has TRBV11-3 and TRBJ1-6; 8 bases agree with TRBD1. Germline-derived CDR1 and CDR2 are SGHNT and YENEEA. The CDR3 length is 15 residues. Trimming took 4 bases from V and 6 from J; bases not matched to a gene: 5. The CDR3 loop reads CASSSLGQGNSPLHF. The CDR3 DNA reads TGTGCCAGCAGCTCCCTCGGACAGGGTAATTCACCCCTCCACTTT.

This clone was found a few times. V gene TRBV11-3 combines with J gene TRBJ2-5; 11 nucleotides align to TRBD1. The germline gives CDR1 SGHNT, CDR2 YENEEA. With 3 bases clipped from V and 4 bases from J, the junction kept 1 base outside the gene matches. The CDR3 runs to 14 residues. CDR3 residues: CASSLDRGLETQYF. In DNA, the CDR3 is TGTGCCAGCAGCTTGGACAGGGGGCTAGAGACCCAGTACTTC.

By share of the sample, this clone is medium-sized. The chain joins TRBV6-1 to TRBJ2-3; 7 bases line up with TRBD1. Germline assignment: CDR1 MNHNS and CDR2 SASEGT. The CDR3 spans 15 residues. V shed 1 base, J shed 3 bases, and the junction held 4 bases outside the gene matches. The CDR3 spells CASSEERGPTDTQYF. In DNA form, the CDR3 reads TGTGCCAGCAGTGAAGAGAGGGGGCCTACAGATACGCAGTATTTT.

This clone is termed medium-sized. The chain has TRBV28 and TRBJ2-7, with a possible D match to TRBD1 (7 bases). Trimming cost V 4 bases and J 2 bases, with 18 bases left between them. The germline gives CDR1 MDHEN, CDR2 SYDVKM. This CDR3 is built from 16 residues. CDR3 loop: CASSSTGRRRAYEQYF. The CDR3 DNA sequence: TGTGCCAGCAGTTCGACAGGGAGGAGAAGGGCCTACGAGCAGTACTTC.

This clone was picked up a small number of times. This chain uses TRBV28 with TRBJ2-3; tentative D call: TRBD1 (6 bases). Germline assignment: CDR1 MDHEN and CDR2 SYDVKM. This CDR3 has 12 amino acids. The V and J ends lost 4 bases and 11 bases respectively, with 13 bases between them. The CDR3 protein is CASSSDSRRQYF. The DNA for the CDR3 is TGTGCCAGCAGTTCGGACAGCCGGAGGCAGTATTTT. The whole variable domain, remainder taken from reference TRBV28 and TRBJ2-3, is DVKVTQSSRYLVKRTGEKVFLECVQDMDHENMFWYRQDPGLGLRLIYFSYDVKMKEKGDIPEGYSVSREKKERFSLILESASTNQTSMYLCASSSDSRRQYFGPGTRLTVL.

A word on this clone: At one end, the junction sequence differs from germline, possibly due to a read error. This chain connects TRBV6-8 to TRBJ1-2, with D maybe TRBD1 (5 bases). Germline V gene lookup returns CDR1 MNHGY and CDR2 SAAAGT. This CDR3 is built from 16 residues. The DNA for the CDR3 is TGTGCCATCAGTGTTGTGCTTGGGGGAGAGGGCTATGGCTACACCTTC. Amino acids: CAISVVLGGEGYGYTF.

The chain's CDR3 is CASSPQSTGELFF. The CDR3 DNA reads as TGTGCCAGCAGTCCGCAGAGCACCGGGGAGCTGTTTTTT. The J gene is TRBJ2-2, the V gene TRBV25-1; D unclear. This CDR3 is built from 13 residues. Germline V lookup: CDR1 MGHDK, CDR2 SYGVNS. V shed 5 bases and J shed 4 bases, with 8 bases lying between them. Drawing the rest from reference TRBV25-1 and TRBJ2-2, the complete variable domain is EADIYQTPRYLVIGTGKKITLECSQTMGHDKMYWYQQDPGMELHLIHYSYGVNSTEKGDLSSESTVSRIRTEHFPLTLESARPSHTSQYLCASSPQSTGELFFGEGSRLTVL.

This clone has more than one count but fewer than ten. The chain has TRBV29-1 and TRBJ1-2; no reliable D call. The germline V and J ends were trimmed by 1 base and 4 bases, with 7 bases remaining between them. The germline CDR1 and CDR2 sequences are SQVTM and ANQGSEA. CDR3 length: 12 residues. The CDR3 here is CSVEGPGYGYTF. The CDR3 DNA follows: TGCAGCGTTGAAGGGCCAGGCTATGGCTACACCTTC.